This T cell receptor (beta chain) was profiled in a study of blood T cell repertoires in COVID-19. Study-level information: Material from acute and convalescent COVID-19 was sourced from the United States, Italy and Spain. Sample material is recorded as cDNA or gDNA derived from T cells, B-cell-depleted T cells, or PBMCs.

CDR3 size: 15 residues. The J segment lost 2 bases and the V segment lost 5 bases, leaving 3 bases of the junction unmatched. Germline CDR1 MDHEN, CDR2 SYDVKM. TCRdb's table, derived via immunoSEQ multiplex PCR, lists solely in-frame clones and lacks some. Of over 20,000 clones in the sample, over 75% were seen once. This TCR came from a human donor in a cohort sampled during active COVID-19. The donor label of this sample is uncertain. The chain uses TRBV28 and TRBJ2-4; 10 positions match TRBD2. The sample consisted of peripheral blood. The CDR3 DNA reads as TGTGCCAGCAGTCCTAGCGGGGGAACCAAAAACATTCAGTACTTC. This encodes CASSPSGGTKNIQYF.